What follows are 30 T cell receptor beta chains derived from one specimen sequenced in a study of Ad26.COV2.S vaccination and SARS-CoV-2 variants. Repertoires were generated with immunoSEQ multiplex PCR, while TCRdb's copy carries only in-frame clones and drops some. This sample has roughly 300,000 clones, with around 89% found just once. Treatment indicated: about 20 received Ad26.COV2.S at low or high dose, single or two shots; several received placebo; per-sample allocation not given. Day 63 after the first vaccine or placebo injection was the time point for sampling. Sequencing was performed on peripheral blood, taken in a trial of Ad26.COV2.S vaccine versus placebo. The receptors were gathered from a person between 18 and 60 years old who received the Ad26.COV2.S COVID-19 vaccine or a placebo.

This chain uses TRBV28 with TRBJ1-2; no clear D gene. This CDR3 comprises 13 residues. Germline CDR1 reads MDHEN; CDR2 reads SYDVKM. V was clipped by 2 bases and J by 3 bases, with 7 bases between them. Written as DNA, the CDR3 is TGTGCCAGCAGTTTAAACAGAGACTATGGCTACACCTTC. Translating gives CASSLNRDYGYTF.

In DNA form, the CDR3 reads TGTGCCAGCAGCTTGGGTCGGCTGGGGAAAACTGAAGCTTTCTTT. Translation: CASSLGRLGKTEAFF. This chain joins TRBV5-6 and TRBJ1-1, with D hard to call. This CDR3 is 15 amino acids long. Germline loops: CDR1 SGHDT, CDR2 YYEEEE. Deletions cut 0 bases from V and 5 bases from J, with 14 bases between. The variable domain in full, completed from reference TRBV5-6 and TRBJ1-1, reads DAGVTQSPTHLIKTRGQQVTLRCSPKSGHDTVSWYQQALGQGPQFIFQYYEEEERQRGNFPDRFSGHQFPNYSSELNVNALLLGDSALYLCASSLGRLGKTEAFFGQGTRLTVV.

The V and J genes are TRBV6-1 and TRBJ1-3; TRBD1 agrees at 7 bases. The CDR3 runs 16 residues. V was pared by 1 base and J by 2 bases, with 5 bases of the junction left unmatched. Germline loops: CDR1 MNHNS, CDR2 SASEGT. CDR3 sequence: CASSEGETGTGNTIYF. In DNA form, the CDR3 reads TGTGCCAGCAGTGAAGGGGAGACAGGGACTGGAAACACCATATATTTT.

The chain recombines TRBV28 with TRBJ2-1, with no clear D. CDR1 is MDHEN and CDR2 is SYDVKM in the germline V gene. Trimming shortened V by 6 bases and J by 5 bases, and 8 bases separated the two germline ends. This CDR3 spans 12 amino acids. As DNA, the CDR3 is TGTGCCAGCAGGCAAAGTGACAATGAGCAGTTCTTC. This encodes CASRQSDNEQFF.

The J gene is TRBJ1-3, the V gene TRBV5-4; D is unresolved. This CDR3 region has 14 residues. Germline CDR1 and CDR2: SGHNT and YYREEE (reference sequence). V shed 1 base and J shed 2 bases, with 7 bases lying between them. The CDR3 bases are TGTGCCAGCAGCTTGTTTGGGGCTGGAAACACCATATATTTT. Its protein is CASSLFGAGNTIYF.

The V call is TRBV29-1, the J call TRBJ1-4, with 8 bases identical to TRBD1. CDR1 SQVTM and CDR2 ANQGSEA come from the germline V gene. CDR3 size: 14 residues. V shed 6 bases and J 2 bases; nucleotides not matched to a gene: 5. CDR3 residues: CSVLQGGTNEKLFF. In DNA, the CDR3 is TGCAGCGTCCTACAGGGGGGGACTAATGAAAAACTGTTTTTT.

The V gene is TRBV19, the J gene TRBJ1-5; a possible D gene is TRBD1 (5 bases). This CDR3 is 17 amino acids long. Deletions cut 3 bases from V and 4 bases from J, with 19 bases between. CDR1 LNHDA and CDR2 SQIVND come from the germline V gene (reference sequence). This CDR3 reads CASSMPQGRVANQPQHF. The CDR3 nucleotides read TGTGCCAGTAGTATGCCCCAGGGCCGGGTTGCAAATCAGCCCCAGCATTTT.

This clone was detected only a few times. V is TRBV28 and J is TRBJ1-5; D is unresolved. The CDR3 loop spans 14 amino acids. In germline, CDR1 is MDHEN, CDR2 SYDVKM. Deletions cut 3 bases from V and 3 bases from J, with 9 bases between. As DNA, the CDR3 is TGTGCCAGCAGTTTTCGAGACGTCAATCAGCCCCAGCATTTT. This translates into CASSFRDVNQPQHF.

A single count supports this clone. The V gene is TRBV4-3, the J gene TRBJ2-3; 13 bases agree with TRBD2. Germline CDR1 LGHNA, CDR2 YSLEER. The CDR3 contains 16 residues. V gave up 3 bases and J gave up 3 bases; unmatched junction bases: 3. CDR3 sequence (DNA): TGCGCCAGCAGCCACACGACTAGCGGGGGGACAGATACGCAGTATTTT. This translates into CASSHTTSGGTDTQYF.

The chain employs TRBV11-3 and TRBJ2-1, with D perhaps TRBD2 (5 bases). V lost 5 bases and J lost 7, with 12 bases in between. The CDR3 has 13 amino acids. CDR1 is SGHNT, CDR2 YENEEA, per germline. The CDR3 DNA reads TGTGCCAGCAGCCAACAGTCGGGAAATGAGCAGTTCTTC. It codes for CASSQQSGNEQFF.

The chain joins TRBV15 to TRBJ2-1, with D perhaps matching TRBD2 (5 bases). The CDR3 is 14 residues long. Trimming took 0 bases from V and 5 from J, leaving 8 bases between them. The germline V gene has CDR1 LNHNV and CDR2 YYDKDF (reference sequence). CDR3 sequence: CATSRDRGNNEQFF. CDR3 DNA sequence: TGTGCCACCAGCAGAGATCGGGGAAACAATGAGCAGTTCTTC.

The chain uses TRBV6-5 and TRBJ2-3; TRBD1 matches 12 bases. The CDR3 is made up of 14 amino acids. Germline lookup yields CDR1 MNHEY and CDR2 SVGAGI. V gave up 10 bases and J gave up 1 base; unmatched junction bases: 3. The CDR3 region has the DNA TGTGCCACGGGACAGGGGGCTGGCACAGATACGCAGTATTTT. Its protein product is CATGQGAGTDTQYF.

The chain recombines TRBV5-1 with TRBJ2-3; TRBD2 matches 7 bases. V trimming: 0 bases; J trimming: 3 bases; junction bases outside the gene matches: 7. Germline CDR1 and CDR2: SGHRS and YFSETQ. The CDR3 has 16 amino acids. CDR3 DNA: TGCGCCAGCAGCTTGGTTACGAGCGGGACGACAGATACGCAGTATTTT. It encodes CASSLVTSGTTDTQYF. Full variable domain (outside the CDR3, taken from reference TRBV5-1 and TRBJ2-3): KAGVTQTPRYLIKTRGQQVTLSCSPISGHRSVSWYQQTPGQGLQFLFEYFSETQRNKGNFPGRFSGRQFSNSRSEMNVSTLELGDSALYLCASSLVTSGTTDTQYFGPGTRLTVL.

The sample holds one count of this clone. The chain joins TRBV19 to TRBJ1-1, with D hard to call. This CDR3 spans 12 amino acids. Germline V gives CDR1 LNHDA, CDR2 SQIVND (reference sequence). Deletions cut 7 bases from V and 3 bases from J, with 9 bases between. The CDR3, as DNA: TGTGCCAGTAAAATCGGGTACACTGAAGCTTTCTTT. This encodes CASKIGYTEAFF.

This chain connects TRBV19 to TRBJ2-5; TRBD1 matches 9 bases. CDR3 length equals 15 residues. Germline V gives CDR1 LNHDA, CDR2 SQIVND (reference sequence). V trimming: 3 bases; J trimming: 4 bases; junction bases outside the gene matches: 6. The CDR3 DNA sequence: TGTGCCAGTAGTATGGGACAGGGTCGGGGAGAGACCCAGTACTTC. The encoded protein is CASSMGQGRGETQYF.

This rearrangement joins TRBV27 to TRBJ1-1, with D unclear. Between the trimmed V and J ends, which lost 5 bases and 0 bases, there was a span of 10 bases. The CDR3 spans 14 residues. Germline V lookup: CDR1 MNHEY, CDR2 SMNVEV (reference sequence). CDR3 coding DNA: TGTGCCAGCAGTCCGACGACGGTGAACACTGAAGCTTTCTTT. Amino acid sequence: CASSPTTVNTEAFF.

This rearrangement joins TRBV7-9 to TRBJ2-3, with D tentatively TRBD2 (6 bases). The CDR3 is 16 amino acids. V dropped 0 bases and J dropped 0 bases, with 10 bases sitting between them. Germline CDR1 and CDR2: SEHNR and FQNEAQ (reference sequence). The DNA for the CDR3 is TGTGCCAGCAGCTTAGCGCTAGGAGGGAGCACAGATACGCAGTATTTT. It translates to CASSLALGGSTDTQYF. Variable domain in full (rest from reference TRBV7-9 and TRBJ2-3): DTGVSQNPRHKITKRGQNVTFRCDPISEHNRLYWYRQTLGQGPEFLTYFQNEAQLEKSRLLSDRFSAERPKGSFSTLEIQRTEQGDSAMYLCASSLALGGSTDTQYFGPGTRLTVL.

The genes are TRBV6-5 and TRBJ2-6; 8 bases are a match to TRBD2. V gave up 10 bases and J gave up 0 bases; unmatched junction bases: 5. This CDR3 is 15 amino acids long. Looked up from germline, CDR1 is MNHEY and CDR2 is SVGAGI. The CDR3 nucleotides read TGTGCCACGGGGGGGCCCAGCTCTGGGGCCAACGTCCTGACTTTC. Translation gives CATGGPSSGANVLTF.

The chain couples TRBV5-6 to TRBJ2-2, with D uncertain. The CDR3 contains 13 residues. V was pared by 0 bases and J by 1 base, with 1 base between. Germline-derived CDR1 and CDR2 are SGHDT and YYEEEE. The DNA of the CDR3 is TGTGCCAGCAGCTTGGGGAACACCGGGGAGCTGTTTTTT. Its protein is CASSLGNTGELFF.

V gene TRBV2 combines with J gene TRBJ2-3, with D unclear. Germline loops: CDR1 SNHLY, CDR2 FYNNEI. V was pared by 7 bases and J by 1 base, with 9 bases between. There are 13 residues in the CDR3. The CDR3 DNA is TGTGCCAGCAATGCACCGGGCACAGATACGCAGTATTTT. It encodes CASNAPGTDTQYF.

This CDR3 reads CASSLAGPGYEQYF. DNA for the CDR3: TGCGCCAGCAGCTTGGCGGGACCGGGGTACGAGCAGTACTTC. The rearrangement joins TRBV5-1 to TRBJ2-7; the D gene could be TRBD1 or TRBD2 (5 bases each). CDR3 length: 14 amino acids. Germline V gives CDR1 SGHRS, CDR2 YFSETQ. V was shortened by 0 bases and J by 4 bases, with 11 bases between the two germline ends. Full variable domain (missing parts from reference TRBV5-1 and TRBJ2-7): KAGVTQTPRYLIKTRGQQVTLSCSPISGHRSVSWYQQTPGQGLQFLFEYFSETQRNKGNFPGRFSGRQFSNSRSEMNVSTLELGDSALYLCASSLAGPGYEQYFGPGTRLTVT.

J is TRBJ2-2 and V is TRBV5-1; D may be TRBD2 (6 bases). This CDR3 comprises 16 residues. The germline V and J ends were trimmed by 0 bases and 2 bases, with 11 bases remaining between them. The V gene's germline CDR1 is SGHRS and CDR2 YFSETQ. CDR3 nucleotides: TGCGCCAGCAGCTTGGTTGGCGGGGAAAACACCGGGGAGCTGTTTTTT. Translating gives CASSLVGGENTGELFF.

A remark on this clone: The sample holds other DNA sequences that translate to the same CDR3. The rearrangement joins TRBV19 to TRBJ1-1, with D uncertain. V shed 1 base and J shed 1 base, with 4 bases lying between them. Germline V CDR1 and CDR2: LNHDA, SQIVND (reference sequence). The CDR3 contains 13 residues. The CDR3 here is CASSIGKNTEAFF. The DNA of the CDR3 is TGTGCCAGTAGTATAGGGAAGAACACTGAAGCTTTCTTT. The variable domain in full, completed from reference TRBV19 and TRBJ1-1, reads DGGITQSPKYLFRKEGQNVTLSCEQNLNHDAMYWYRQDPGQGLRLIYYSQIVNDFQKGDIAEGYSVSREKKESFPLTVTSAQKNPTAFYLCASSIGKNTEAFFGQGTRLTVV.

This chain uses TRBV14 with TRBJ2-1, with 8 positions matching TRBD1. The length of the CDR3 is 16 residues. Losses at the gene ends were 1 base for V and 3 bases for J; bases not matched to a gene: 5. Germline CDR1 SGHDN, CDR2 FVKESK. The CDR3 here is CASSQATGGIYNEQFF. The CDR3 DNA follows: TGTGCCAGCAGCCAAGCAACAGGGGGTATCTACAATGAGCAGTTCTTC.

V usage is TRBV6-1 and J usage is TRBJ1-6; D uncertain. Per germline, CDR1 MNHNS and CDR2 SASEGT. V was trimmed by 2 bases and J by 9 bases, leaving 8 bases between them. CDR3 length equals 13 residues. Here the CDR3 DNA reads TGTGCCAGCAGTGAATTGGGGAGTTCACCCCTCCACTTT. Its protein product is CASSELGSSPLHF.

The J gene is TRBJ2-5, the V gene TRBV4-3; D is tentatively TRBD1 or TRBD2 (5 bases each). The CDR3 totals 15 residues. V was trimmed by 0 bases and J by 7 bases, leaving 15 bases between them. CDR1 and CDR2 from the germline V gene are LGHNA and YSLEER. CDR3 in DNA: TGCGCCAGCAGCCAAGATCGGGGCGGTGGAGGGACCCAGTACTTC. Translating gives CASSQDRGGGGTQYF.

The chain employs TRBV27 and TRBJ2-7, with 10 bases lining up with TRBD2. The germline V gene encodes CDR1 MNHEY and CDR2 SMNVEV (reference sequence). V was pared by 3 bases and J by 4 bases, with 3 bases of the junction left unmatched. The CDR3 is made up of 14 amino acids. The CDR3 sequence: CASSFLAGDYEQYF. The CDR3 DNA reads as TGTGCCAGCAGTTTTCTAGCGGGAGATTACGAGCAGTACTTC.

The gene calls are TRBV14 and TRBJ1-5; D is unresolved. The CDR3 is 13 amino acids. The V and J ends lost 0 bases and 1 base respectively, with 1 base between them. Germline CDR1 reads SGHDN; CDR2 reads FVKESK. The CDR3 coding sequence is TGTGCCAGCAGCCAAGACAGCAATCAGCCCCAGCATTTT. Encoded protein: CASSQDSNQPQHF.

The J gene is TRBJ2-7, the V gene TRBV5-1; D might be TRBD2 (6 bases). With 2 bases removed from V and 0 bases from J, the gap between germline ends came to 12 bases. The germline V gene has CDR1 SGHRS and CDR2 YFSETQ. This CDR3 has 15 amino acids. CDR3 in amino acids: CASSLTGLASYEQYF. For the CDR3, the DNA is TGCGCCAGCAGCTTAACGGGACTTGCCTCCTACGAGCAGTACTTC.

V gene TRBV7-8 combines with J gene TRBJ2-5, with 13 bases aligning to TRBD2. The CDR3 consists of 17 residues. Germline CDR1 is SGHVS and CDR2 is FQNEAQ. V shed 2 bases and J 2 bases; nucleotides not matched to a gene: 5. The CDR3 region is CASSLQMGLAGQETQYF. DNA of the CDR3: TGTGCCAGCAGCTTACAGATGGGACTAGCGGGGCAAGAGACCCAGTACTTC. Looking up the rest from reference TRBV7-8 and TRBJ2-5 gives the full variable domain: GAGVSQSPRYKVAKRGQDVALRCDPISGHVSLFWYQQALGQGPEFLTYFQNEAQLDKSGLPSDRFFAERPEGSVSTLKIQRTQQEDSAVYLCASSLQMGLAGQETQYFGPGTRLLVL.